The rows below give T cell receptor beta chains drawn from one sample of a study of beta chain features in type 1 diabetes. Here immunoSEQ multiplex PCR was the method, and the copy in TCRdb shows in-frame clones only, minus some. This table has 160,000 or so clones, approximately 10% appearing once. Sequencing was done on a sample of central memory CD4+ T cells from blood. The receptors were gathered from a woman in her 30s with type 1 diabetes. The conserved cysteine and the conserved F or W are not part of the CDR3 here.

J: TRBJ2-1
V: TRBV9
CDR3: ASSVFSGRERGDEQF

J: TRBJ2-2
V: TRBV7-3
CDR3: ASRGGTDTGELF

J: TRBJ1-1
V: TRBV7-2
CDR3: ASSPHGSDTEAF

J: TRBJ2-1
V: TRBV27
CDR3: ASSPSGRAADEQF

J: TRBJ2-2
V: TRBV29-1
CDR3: SVSKNSNTGELF

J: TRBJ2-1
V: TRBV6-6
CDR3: ASSKGEEQF

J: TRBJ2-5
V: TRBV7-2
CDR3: ASSFAGEETQY

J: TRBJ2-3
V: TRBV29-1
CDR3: SVGSSGRGDTQY

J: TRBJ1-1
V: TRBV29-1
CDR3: SAMRSSSYEAF

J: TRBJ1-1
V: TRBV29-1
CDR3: SAIGTGWNTEAF

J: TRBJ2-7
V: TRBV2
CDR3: ASSVGQGAYYEQY

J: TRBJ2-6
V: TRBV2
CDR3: ASEFSRLAANQPGANVLT

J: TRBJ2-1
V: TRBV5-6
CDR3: ASSIIAGVGYNEQF

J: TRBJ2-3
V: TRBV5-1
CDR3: ASSRGLAGEPDTQY

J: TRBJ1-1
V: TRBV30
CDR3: AWSVREQTEAF

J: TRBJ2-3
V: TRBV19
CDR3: ASIDSGPSTDTQY

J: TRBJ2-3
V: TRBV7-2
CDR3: ASSLSGTGTQY